What follows are 11 T cell receptor beta chains derived from one specimen sequenced in a study of shared clonotypes between healthy human individuals. Assay: immunoSEQ multiplex PCR; the TCRdb copy retains only in-frame clones and omits some. The table shows over a million clones, with 98% occurring only once. Sequencing was done on a sample of naive CD4+ T cells sorted from blood. Indicated subset: CD45RA+ positively selected. The receptors shown here come from a man younger than 45 in good health.

This chain uses TRBV6-6 with TRBJ2-1, with D uncertain. This CDR3 contains 13 residues. The germline V and J ends were trimmed by 5 bases and 5 bases, with 10 bases remaining between them. Germline V gene data show CDR1 as MNHNY and CDR2 as SVGAGI (reference sequence). The CDR3 loop is CASSPYFDNEQFF. As DNA, the CDR3 is TGTGCCAGCAGTCCCTACTTCGACAATGAGCAGTTCTTC.

Of note for this clone: The same CDR3 arises from other DNA sequences in this sample as well. This chain uses TRBV6-5 with TRBJ2-7, with D uncertain. Germline V CDR1 and CDR2: MNHEY, SVGAGI. V was cut by 0 bases and J by 1 base, with 7 bases left in between. This CDR3 spans 14 amino acids. CDR3 sequence: CASSYSPGSYEQYF. DNA of the CDR3: TGTGCCAGCAGTTACTCTCCCGGATCCTACGAGCAGTACTTC.

The chain joins TRBV2 to TRBJ1-5; D gene ambiguous. Germline loops: CDR1 SNHLY, CDR2 FYNNEI. This CDR3 spans 17 amino acids. Trimming left V 0 bases short and J 0 bases short, with 12 bases between. Here the CDR3 reads CASSEAGGSYSNQPQHF. The CDR3 DNA sequence: TGTGCCAGCAGTGAAGCGGGAGGCAGTTATAGCAATCAGCCCCAGCATTTT.

V and J are TRBV6-5 and TRBJ1-1; D is unresolved. CDR1 MNHEY and CDR2 SVGAGI come from the germline V gene. V was shortened by 7 bases and J by 1 base, with 13 bases between the two germline ends. There are 14 residues in the CDR3. CDR3 nucleotide sequence: TGTGCCAGCATCCCCCCCGGTCGGAACACTGAAGCTTTCTTT. Translating it yields CASIPPGRNTEAFF.

The V and J genes are TRBV13 and TRBJ2-1, with 8 bases identical to TRBD2. The CDR3 is made up of 14 amino acids. CDR1 and CDR2 (germline): PRHDT, FYEKMQ (reference sequence). V trimming: 8 bases; J trimming: 3 bases; junction bases outside the gene matches: 6. The DNA for the CDR3 is TGTGCCAGCGGCACTAGCGGATTCTACAATGAGCAGTTCTTC. Encoded protein: CASGTSGFYNEQFF.

The rearrangement links TRBV5-1 to TRBJ2-3, with no clear D. Germline V gene sequence: CDR1 SGHRS, CDR2 YFSETQ. Trimming removed 0 bases from V and 2 bases from J, with 13 bases in between. The length of the CDR3 is 16 residues. CDR3 bases: TGCGCCAGCAGCTTGGCCATCTTGGGGTTCACAGATACGCAGTATTTT. Translated, it gives CASSLAILGFTDTQYF.

Regarding this clone: The same CDR3 also results from other DNA sequences found in this sample. The genes are TRBV18 and TRBJ2-5, with TRBD2 identical over 11 bases. V shed 3 bases, J shed 3 bases, and the junction held 3 bases outside the gene matches. There are 15 residues in the CDR3. CDR1 and CDR2 (germline): KGHSH, LQKENI. CDR3 nucleotides: TGTGCCAGCTCACCTCCGGGACTAGCGGAAGAGACCCAGTACTTC. Protein product: CASSPPGLAEETQYF.

This rearrangement joins TRBV2 to TRBJ1-5, with 9 bases that match TRBD1. This CDR3 comprises 18 residues. Germline values: CDR1 SNHLY, CDR2 FYNNEI. Losses at the gene ends were 2 bases for V and 0 bases for J; bases not matched to a gene: 8. CDR3 region: CASSERWDREYSNQPQHF. CDR3 bases: TGTGCCAGCAGTGAAAGGTGGGACAGGGAGTATAGCAATCAGCCCCAGCATTTT.

The rearrangement uses TRBV7-2 and TRBJ2-7; TRBD1 aligns across 9 bases. The CDR3 length is 15 residues. Germline assignment: CDR1 SGHTA and CDR2 FQGNSA. V lost 5 bases to trimming and J lost 2 bases; unmatched junction nucleotides: 7. CDR3 DNA sequence: TGTGCCAGCAGCCCAGAGGGGACAGGGACCTACGAGCAGTACTTC. Translated, it gives CASSPEGTGTYEQYF.

This chain connects TRBV10-2 to TRBJ1-2; possible D gene TRBD1, 5 bases. V gave up 3 bases and J gave up 0 bases, with 8 bases separating them. This CDR3 is built from 14 residues. Per germline, CDR1 WSHSY and CDR2 SAAADI. DNA for the CDR3: TGCGCCAGCAGTGATTCAGGGTCTAACTATGGCTACACCTTC. It codes for CASSDSGSNYGYTF.

Comment on this clone: The sample has other DNA sequences that encode this CDR3 too. The rearrangement uses TRBV18 and TRBJ2-3; D gene unclear. V gave up 3 bases and J gave up 6 bases, with 7 bases separating them. CDR3 size: 12 residues. Germline assignment: CDR1 KGHSH and CDR2 LQKENI. The CDR3: CASSPLGDTQYF. The CDR3, as DNA: TGTGCCAGCTCACCTCTCGGGGATACGCAGTATTTT.